A selection of T cell receptor beta chains follows, all from one sample in a study of beta chain features in type 1 diabetes. Profiling relied on immunoSEQ multiplex PCR, and the TCRdb table lists in-frame clones only, not all of them. The data show about 350,000 clones, with roughly a fifth seen just once and roughly 0.045% held by the top ten. The sample consisted of naive CD4+ T cells from blood. The receptors originated from a woman aged 18-29 years in good health. Both conserved end residues are part of each CDR3. Fields, in order: CDR3 length, V gene, D gene, clone size, J gene, CDR3 DNA, CDR3 protein. D genes are given only for firm matches. Clone size is given for some rows only: seen once, a few or many times, or a class if the clone is expanded.

14	TRBV5-1	.	.	TRBJ2-1	TGCGCCAGCAGTGTCCGGGACTTAGACAATGAGCAGTTCTTC	CASSVRDLDNEQFF
15	TRBV7-9	TRBD1	few	TRBJ2-7	TGTGCCAGCAGCCCGTGGGGGGACAGGGGGGTCGAGCAGTACTTC	CASSPWGDRGVEQYF
14	TRBV5-1	.	few	TRBJ2-1	TGCGCCAGCAGCTTTCAGGGCGCCTACAATGAGCAGTTCTTC	CASSFQGAYNEQFF
14	TRBV6-5	.	few	TRBJ2-1	TGTGCCAGCAGAACTCGAGCGGGCTACAATGAGCAGTTCTTC	CASRTRAGYNEQFF
16	TRBV4-3	.	.	TRBJ1-2	TGCGCCAGCAGCCCCAATTCCAGACAGCCAGACTATGGCTACACCTTC	CASSPNSRQPDYGYTF
17	TRBV7-9	TRBD1	.	TRBJ2-5	TGTGCCAGCAGCCCAGGGGGGACAGGACTCTCGTCGGAGACCCAGTACTTC	CASSPGGTGLSSETQYF
16	TRBV9	TRBD1	.	TRBJ1-4	TGTGCCAGCAGCGGACGCCTAGGGGGCAGCGATGAAAAACTGTTTTTT	CASSGRLGGSDEKLFF
12	TRBV5-1	.	few	TRBJ1-2	TGCGCCAGCAGCTTGGGAGGGTATGGCTACACCTTC	CASSLGGYGYTF
12	TRBV29-1	.	.	TRBJ1-2	TGCAGCGCCTCAGGGCAGACCTATGGCTACACCTTC	CSASGQTYGYTF
15	TRBV6-1	TRBD1	.	TRBJ1-5	TGTGCCAGCAGTGAAGGACAGGGCTGGAATCAGCCCCAGCATTTT	CASSEGQGWNQPQHF
15	TRBV9	TRBD2	.	TRBJ2-1	TGTGCCAGCAGCGTAGCCGGGACTAGCGGGAATGAGCAGTTCTTC	CASSVAGTSGNEQFF
15	TRBV18	.	.	TRBJ2-3	TGTGCCAGCTCAAACCGGCAGGGGAGCACAGATACGCAGTATTTT	CASSNRQGSTDTQYF
13	TRBV4-1	TRBD1	few	TRBJ1-5	TGCGCCAGCAGCCAGACAGGGGACCAGCCCCAGCATTTT	CASSQTGDQPQHF
17	TRBV29-1	TRBD1	.	TRBJ2-2	TGCAGCGCCCGAGGACAGGACGCTAATCTTCAAACCGGGGAGCTGTTTTTT	CSARGQDANLQTGELFF
15	TRBV29-1	.	few	TRBJ1-2	TGCAGCGTTGGCCAGGCTGTTATTTCTAACTATGGCTACACCTTC	CSVGQAVISNYGYTF
16	TRBV9	TRBD2	.	TRBJ2-2	TGTGCCAGCAGCAGGGCGACTAGCGGGGGAACCGGGGAGCTGTTTTTT	CASSRATSGGTGELFF
14	TRBV5-6	.	few	TRBJ2-6	TGTGCCAGCAGCCCCAGTACTGGGGCCAACGTCCTGACTTTC	CASSPSTGANVLTF
15	TRBV5-4	TRBD1	once	TRBJ2-2	TGTGCCAGCAGCAAAGGGACAGGGGACACCGGGGAGCTGTTTTTT	CASSKGTGDTGELFF
14	TRBV18	TRBD1	.	TRBJ1-2	TGTGCCAGCTCACTATTCGACAGGGACTATGGCTACACCTTC	CASSLFDRDYGYTF
16	TRBV4-1	TRBD1	.	TRBJ1-1	TGCGCCAGCAGCCACTCAGTTGGGACAGGGAAGTTTGAAGCTTTCTTT	CASSHSVGTGKFEAFF
15	TRBV15	.	few	TRBJ2-1	TGTGCCACCAGCAGAGCAGGGTTGGGAGGCAATGAGCAGTTCTTC	CATSRAGLGGNEQFF
15	TRBV2	TRBD1	.	TRBJ1-1	TGTGCCAGCAGTGAAGGGACAGGGGGGAACACTGAAGCTTTCTTT	CASSEGTGGNTEAFF
12	TRBV30	.	.	TRBJ1-2	TGTGCCTGGAAGGGGGTGGGTTATGGCTACACCTTC	CAWKGVGYGYTF
13	TRBV29-1	.	.	TRBJ2-7	TGCAGCGTTGAGTCAGGGTTACGGAACGAGCAGTACTTC	CSVESGLRNEQYF
15	TRBV7-2	.	.	TRBJ1-2	TGTGCCAGCAGCTTGGGTTTGGGGGCAAGCTATGGCTACACCTTC	CASSLGLGASYGYTF
13	TRBV30	.	few	TRBJ2-3	TGTGCCTCTACTAGCCCTAGCACAGATACGCAGTATTTT	CASTSPSTDTQYF
15	TRBV6-1	.	.	TRBJ1-3	TGTGCCAGCAGCCTTGGGGCCGGAGCTCGAAACACCATATATTTT	CASSLGAGARNTIYF
16	TRBV9	TRBD2	.	TRBJ2-2	TGTGCCAGCAGCCTTAGCGGGGGGACGTGGACCGGGGAGCTGTTTTTT	CASSLSGGTWTGELFF
14	TRBV7-2	TRBD2	.	TRBJ2-7	TGTGCCAGCAGCCCTAGCGGGGGGCTCTACGAGCAGTACTTC	CASSPSGGLYEQYF
14	TRBV5-4	TRBD2	.	TRBJ2-5	TGTGCCAGCAGCTTTCGGACTAGCGGCGAGACCCAGTACTTC	CASSFRTSGETQYF
15	TRBV6-5	.	.	TRBJ2-7	TGTGCCACGCATAGCCCCCTGACAGGTCTTCACGAGCAGTACTTC	CATHSPLTGLHEQYF
14	TRBV18	TRBD1	.	TRBJ1-2	TGTGCCAGCTCACCAAGGGGGCTTCTGGACGGCTACACCTTC	CASSPRGLLDGYTF